These 30 T cell receptor beta chains originate from one sample sequenced in a study of T cells in Graves' hyperthyroidism and ophthalmopathy. Amplified TCR beta CDR3 regions came from RNA transcripts. TCR CDR3 underwent first-round RT-PCR with the HTBI primer set. From the multiplex PCR reads, TCRdb called clonotypes with MiXCR, one entry per CDR3 protein. Among under 350,000 distinct CDR3 sequences listed, about an eighth were seen once. The material sequenced was blood. All receptors come from a woman aged 35 to 49 with Graves' ophthalmopathy.

V is TRBV10-3 and J is TRBJ2-2, with 9 positions matching TRBD1. V lost 6 bases and J lost 7; bases outside the gene matches: 6. This CDR3 is 14 amino acids long. Per the germline V gene, CDR1 is ENHRY and CDR2 is SYGVKD. The CDR3: CAISRTGEDGELFF. CDR3 nucleotides: TGTGCCATCAGCAGGACAGGGGAGGACGGGGAGCTGTTTTTT.

CDR3 in amino acids: CASSQATGTYSNQPQHF. The CDR3 DNA sequence: TGTGCCAGCAGCCAAGCTACAGGAACATATAGCAATCAGCCCCAGCATTTT. This chain joins TRBV14 and TRBJ1-5, with D possibly being TRBD1 (5 bases). V lost 1 base and J lost 0, with 13 bases in between. The CDR3 is 17 amino acids. CDR1 and CDR2 from the germline V gene are SGHDN and FVKESK.

Note on this clonotype: One base away lies a much larger clone, so this may be a sequencing read error. The V call is TRBV11-2, the J call TRBJ2-7; D is unclear. Looked up from germline, CDR1 is SGHAT and CDR2 is FQNNGV. This CDR3 region has 14 residues. The CDR3, as DNA: TGTGCCGGCAGCCCAAAGGGCTTGGGTTACGAGCAGTACTTC. This gives the protein CAGSPKGLGYEQYF. The full variable domain, with the rest looked up from reference TRBV11-2 and TRBJ2-7, is EAGVAQSPRYKIIEKRQSVAFWCNPISGHATLYWYQQILGQGPKLLIQFQNNGVVDDSQLPKDRFSAERLKGVDSTLKIQPAKLEDSAVYLCAGSPKGLGYEQYFGPGTRLTVT.

V and J are TRBV6-1 and TRBJ1-1, with unresolved D. This CDR3 is built from 12 residues. Trimming pared 7 bases from V and 6 bases from J, leaving 12 bases between. Germline V lookup: CDR1 MNHNS, CDR2 SASEGT. The CDR3 nucleotides are TGTGCCAGCACCCCGCATCAGTCTGAAGCTTTCTTT. Translated: CASTPHQSEAFF.

This clonotype was detected ten times or more. The chain links TRBV28 to TRBJ1-4; 8 bases fit TRBD1. The trim removed 6 bases at V and 8 bases at J, leaving 5 bases unmatched. Germline V gene data show CDR1 as MDHEN and CDR2 as SYDVKM. This CDR3 is built from 13 residues. The CDR3 loop is CASRQGEWEKLFF. As DNA, the CDR3 is TGTGCCAGCAGACAGGGGGAATGGGAAAAACTGTTTTTT.

This clonotype occurred many times. This chain links TRBV7-2 with TRBJ2-1; D is perhaps TRBD1 or TRBD2 (5 bases each). This CDR3 contains 15 residues. CDR1 is SGHTA and CDR2 is FQGNSA in the germline V gene. V was shortened by 5 bases and J by 2 bases, with 13 bases between the two germline ends. The CDR3 nucleotides are TGTGCCAGCAGCGCCACCGGGGCCCCCTACAATGAGCAGTTCTTC. Encoded protein: CASSATGAPYNEQFF.

Note on this clonotype: This clone may be a read error of a much larger clone one base away. J is TRBJ1-1 and V is TRBV13, with TRBD1 as a possible D gene (5 bases). The V gene lost 4 bases and the J gene lost 1 base, with 13 bases spanning the gap. The CDR3 loop spans 15 amino acids. Germline V gene sequence: CDR1 PRHDT, CDR2 FYEKMQ (reference sequence). Here the CDR3 DNA reads TGTGCCAGCAGCTCATACACAGGCTCGAACACTGAAGCTTTCTTT. Translated, it gives CASSSYTGSNTEAFF.

In its sample, this clonotype was seen many times. CDR3: CASSLRILAGRGAGELFF. CDR3 coding DNA: TGTGCCAGCAGTTTGCGCATACTAGCGGGGCGAGGCGCCGGGGAGCTGTTTTTT. V is TRBV28 and J is TRBJ2-2, with 10 bases that match TRBD2. The CDR3 is 18 amino acids. V trimming: 3 bases; J trimming: 6 bases; junction bases outside the gene matches: 13. From germline, CDR1 is MDHEN and CDR2 SYDVKM.

Here the CDR3 reads CSVTMRDSSYEQYF. The CDR3 coding sequence is TGCAGTGTTACTATGCGGGACAGTTCCTACGAGCAGTACTTC. The chain combines TRBV20-1 with TRBJ2-7, with a tentative D call TRBD1 (7 bases). V was shortened by 7 bases and J by 1 base, with 17 bases between the two germline ends. Germline CDR1 is DFQATT and CDR2 is SNEGSKA (reference sequence). The CDR3 has 14 amino acids.

As to this clonotype: The final CDR3 position lacks the conserved phenylalanine or tryptophan, pointing to a likely read error. The chain uses TRBV29-1 and TRBJ2-2, with D perhaps TRBD1 or TRBD2 (5 bases each). CDR3 length equals 16 residues. Trimming stripped 8 bases from V and 3 bases from J, with 22 bases between. CDR1 is SQVTM, CDR2 ANQGSEA, per germline. CDR3: CSRLGVEKGYTGELFL. CDR3 coding DNA: TGCAGCCGTTTGGGGGTGGAAAAAGGCTACACCGGGGAGCTGTTTCTT.

The chain combines TRBV20-1 with TRBJ1-4, with 9 bases identical to TRBD1. This CDR3 comprises 15 residues. CDR1 DFQATT and CDR2 SNEGSKA come from the germline V gene (reference sequence). Losses at the gene ends were 3 bases for V and 8 bases for J; bases not matched to a gene: 10. This CDR3 reads CSASLQGARREKLFF. CDR3 nucleotide sequence: TGCAGTGCTAGCCTACAGGGGGCGCGACGAGAAAAACTGTTTTTT.

There are many counts of this clonotype. The chain employs TRBV19 and TRBJ2-7, with TRBD1 matching over 8 bases. Trimming cost V 5 bases and J 5 bases; bases outside gene matches: 8. Per germline, CDR1 LNHDA and CDR2 SQIVND (reference sequence). The CDR3 is 14 residues long. The CDR3 here is CASSAGQESDEQYF. In DNA, the CDR3 is TGTGCCAGTAGTGCGGGACAGGAGTCGGACGAGCAGTACTTC.

In this sample, this clonotype turned up many times. The rearrangement joins TRBV6-2 or TRBV6-3 to TRBJ2-3; weak D call: TRBD2 (5 bases). Trimming took 7 bases from V and 3 from J, leaving 17 bases between them. This CDR3 region has 15 residues. Germline loops: CDR1 MNHEY, CDR2 SVGEGT. This CDR3 reads CASTRHKKRTDTQYF. The CDR3 DNA reads as TGTGCCAGCACCCGCCACAAAAAGCGGACAGATACGCAGTATTTT.

The V gene is TRBV6-1, the J gene TRBJ2-1; the D gene is possibly TRBD1 (6 bases). The CDR3 is made up of 13 amino acids. Trimming left V 3 bases short and J 11 bases short, with 14 bases between. Germline CDR1 reads MNHNS; CDR2 reads SASEGT. The CDR3 DNA follows: TGTGCCAGCAGTGACGCGAACAGGGCAAAGCAGTTCTTC. The encoded protein is CASSDANRAKQFF.

This clonotype has a count of ten or more. This chain connects TRBV3-1 to TRBJ1-2; 9 nucleotides match TRBD1. V lost 3 bases to trimming and J lost 8 bases; unmatched junction nucleotides: 4. Germline values: CDR1 LGHDT, CDR2 YNNKEL (reference sequence). The CDR3 has 13 residues. The CDR3 reads CASSQGQGKGYTF. In nucleotides, the CDR3 is TGTGCCAGCAGCCAGGGACAGGGAAAGGGCTACACCTTC.

This clonotype was counted only a few times. One junction end disagrees with the germline gene, perhaps due to a read error. This rearrangement joins TRBV6-1 to TRBJ2-5; D assignment may be TRBD1 or TRBD2 (6 bases each). Per the germline V gene, CDR1 is MNHNS and CDR2 is SASEGT. This CDR3 spans 14 amino acids. The CDR3 DNA reads TGTACCAGCAGGGGTACAGGGAGGTTGCAGACCCAGTACTTC. Translated: CTSRGTGRLQTQYF.

Concerning this clonotype: A much larger clone lies one base from this, so it may be a read error. The rearrangement links TRBV28 to TRBJ2-4, with 7 bases that match TRBD1. Per the germline V gene, CDR1 is MDHEN and CDR2 is SYDVKM. The CDR3 runs to 13 residues. Trimming removed 7 bases from V and 4 bases from J; junction bases left unmatched: 4. The chain's CDR3 is CASNDREKNIQYF. The CDR3 DNA follows: TGTGCCAGCAATGACAGGGAAAAAAACATTCAGTACTTC.

This clonotype was counted a few times. The chain recombines TRBV18 with TRBJ1-6, with 7 nucleotides matching TRBD1. The CDR3 covers 14 residues. Per the germline V gene, CDR1 is KGHSH and CDR2 is LQKENI. After removal of 5 bases from V and 5 bases from J, the junction contained 3 bases not matched to a gene. The CDR3 DNA sequence: TGTGCCAGCTCAGCCACAGGGGATAATTCACCCCTCCACTTT. Protein: CASSATGDNSPLHF.

V and J are TRBV3-1 and TRBJ2-7; D may correspond to TRBD1 or TRBD2 (5 bases each). The length of the CDR3 is 16 residues. Per the germline V gene, CDR1 is LGHDT and CDR2 is YNNKEL (reference sequence). Between the trimmed V and J ends, which lost 0 bases and 3 bases, there was a span of 15 bases. CDR3 loop: CASSQEGSLRGYEQYF. DNA of the CDR3: TGTGCCAGCAGCCAAGAAGGGTCCCTGAGGGGCTACGAGCAGTACTTC.

This clonotype was picked up many times. The V and J genes are TRBV28 and TRBJ1-2; D gene ambiguous. V dropped 7 bases and J dropped 2 bases, with 11 bases sitting between them. Germline loops: CDR1 MDHEN, CDR2 SYDVKM. The CDR3 is 13 amino acids. The CDR3 region has the DNA TGTGCCAGCACCGGAACAGCCAACTATGGCTACACCTTC. It translates to CASTGTANYGYTF.

The table lists this clonotype with a few counts. The rearrangement joins TRBV27 to TRBJ2-3; D possibly corresponds to TRBD2 (6 bases). The CDR3 has 15 amino acids. V was cut by 5 bases and J by 3 bases, with 15 bases left in between. The V gene's germline CDR1 is MNHEY and CDR2 SMNVEV (reference sequence). The CDR3 reads CASSLTRISTDTQYF. The CDR3 region has the DNA TGTGCCAGCAGTCTGACTAGAATAAGTACAGATACGCAGTATTTT.

This clonotype has a handful of counts. The chain couples TRBV19 to TRBJ1-5; perhaps TRBD1 as D (5 bases). V lost 6 bases and J 0 bases, leaving 12 bases between the germline ends. Per the germline V gene, CDR1 is LNHDA and CDR2 is SQIVND (reference sequence). This CDR3 contains 15 residues. The CDR3 nucleotides are TGTGCCAGTAGCGATATCAGGGATAGCAATCAGCCCCAGCATTTT. Protein sequence: CASSDIRDSNQPQHF.

This clonotype was detected ten times or more. This sequence joins TRBV12-3 or TRBV12-4 and TRBJ1-2; 9 bases line up with TRBD1. This CDR3 region has 14 residues. J lost 4 bases, V lost 5 bases, and 5 bases had no gene match. The CDR3 is CASSRDRALYGYTF. Written as DNA, the CDR3 is TGTGCCAGCAGTAGGGACAGGGCCCTCTATGGCTACACCTTC.

Many counts were recorded for this clonotype. V is TRBV6-1 and J is TRBJ1-5; weak D call: TRBD1 (5 bases). Trimming pared 2 bases from V and 4 bases from J, leaving 12 bases between. The V gene's germline CDR1 is MNHNS and CDR2 SASEGT. The CDR3 runs to 15 residues. The CDR3 DNA sequence: TGTGCCAGCAGTGAACAGGGAACAGTTAATCAGCCCCAGCATTTT. Translation gives CASSEQGTVNQPQHF.

The rearrangement joins TRBV28 to TRBJ2-4; D remains ambiguous. V lost 11 bases and J 2 bases, leaving 13 bases between the germline ends. Germline CDR1 reads MDHEN; CDR2 reads SYDVKM. The CDR3 loop spans 13 amino acids. CDR3 sequence (DNA): TGTGCCGCCGCCGCGTTGACCAAAAACATTCAGTACTTC. It translates to CAAAALTKNIQYF.

This clonotype was recorded many times. This sequence joins TRBV2 and TRBJ1-5, with D maybe TRBD1 (6 bases). The CDR3 consists of 15 residues. The germline CDR1 and CDR2 sequences are SNHLY and FYNNEI. The V end lost 3 bases, the J end lost 6 bases, and 15 bases lay between the germline ends. The CDR3 protein is CASSDLQGAGQPQHF. The CDR3 bases are TGTGCCAGCAGTGACCTACAGGGAGCCGGTCAGCCCCAGCATTTT.

This clonotype was counted ten times or more. The rearrangement joins TRBV6-1 to TRBJ1-1; D gene unclear. Trimming pared 2 bases from V and 7 bases from J, leaving 8 bases between. The CDR3 has 12 residues. The germline CDR1 and CDR2 sequences are MNHNS and SASEGT. The CDR3 spells CASSEMGIEAFF. Here the CDR3 DNA reads TGTGCCAGCAGTGAAATGGGGATTGAAGCTTTCTTT.

This clonotype was seen at least ten times. This chain joins TRBV6-2 or TRBV6-3 and TRBJ1-1; 8 nucleotides match TRBD1. Germline values: CDR1 MNHEY, CDR2 SVGEGT. CDR3 length: 16 amino acids. V lost 6 bases and J lost 2; bases outside the gene matches: 11. The CDR3: CASRRLTGADNTEAFF. The CDR3 DNA reads TGTGCCAGCAGACGATTGACAGGGGCGGATAACACTGAAGCTTTCTTT.

Ten or more counts support this clonotype. This chain uses TRBV20-1 with TRBJ2-1, with 8 bases matching TRBD1. The V segment lost 6 bases and the J segment 0 bases; nucleotides outside the gene matches: 7. Germline V lookup: CDR1 DFQATT, CDR2 SNEGSKA (reference sequence). The CDR3 spans 15 residues. This chain's CDR3 is CSATRTGSSYNEQFF. CDR3 nucleotide sequence: TGCAGTGCCACACGGACAGGGAGCTCCTACAATGAGCAGTTCTTC.

This clonotype has just a few counts. The chain uses TRBV3-1 and TRBJ1-6, with D possibly TRBD1 on 5 matching bases. V was trimmed by 1 base and J by 10 bases, leaving 14 bases between them. Germline CDR1 LGHDT, CDR2 YNNKEL (reference sequence). The CDR3 loop spans 15 amino acids. The DNA of the CDR3 is TGTGCCAGCAGCCAAGTAGGGCAGGGTAAATCACCCCTCCACTTT. The encoded protein is CASSQVGQGKSPLHF.